These 17 T cell receptor beta chains originate from one sample sequenced in a study of cytomegalovirus exposure and HLA in healthy donors. The PCR ran on 60 Vbeta and 13 Jbeta primers. Method: immunoSEQ multiplex PCR; TCRdb's copy keeps in-frame clones and lacks some. The data hold roughly 98,000 clones, with approximately 75% observed a single time. Input material: PBMCs. The receptor set was obtained from a female donor in good health and CMV-seropositive.

The rearrangement joins TRBV6-5 to TRBJ2-1; weak D call: TRBD1 (5 bases). The germline V and J ends were trimmed by 10 bases and 4 bases, with 17 bases remaining between them. Germline CDR1 MNHEY, CDR2 SVGAGI. This CDR3 spans 14 amino acids. CDR3 bases: TGTGCCACCGGACCAAGACAGCCATACAATGAGCAGTTCTTC. Protein product: CATGPRQPYNEQFF.

The gene calls are TRBV4-3 and TRBJ2-7, with 10 nucleotides matching TRBD2. J lost 2 bases, V lost 1 base, and 8 bases had no gene match. Germline-derived CDR1 and CDR2 are LGHNA and YSLEER. There are 17 residues in the CDR3. CDR3 DNA: TGCGCCAGCAGCCAAGCCCCCCTAGCGGGAGATCCCTACGAGCAGTACTTC. This codes for CASSQAPLAGDPYEQYF.

The chain carries TRBV7-2 and TRBJ2-2; no reliable D call. The germline V gene encodes CDR1 SGHTA and CDR2 FQGNSA. Trimming removed 0 bases at V and 8 bases at J, with 16 bases between. The CDR3 extends over 16 amino acids. DNA for the CDR3: TGTGCCAGCAGCTTAGCGTCAAACCTCCGGAGTGGGGAGCTGTTTTTT. It specifies CASSLASNLRSGELFF. Looking up the rest from reference TRBV7-2 and TRBJ2-2 gives the full variable domain: GAGVSQSPSNKVTEKGKDVELRCDPISGHTALYWYRQSLGQGLEFLIYFQGNSAPDKSGLPSDRFSAERTGGSVSTLTIQRTQQEDSAVYLCASSLASNLRSGELFFGEGSRLTVL.

The CDR3 spells CASSLGLAGYNEQFF. CDR3 nucleotides: TGTGCCAGCAGCCTTGGACTAGCGGGGTACAATGAGCAGTTCTTC. The V call is TRBV7-9, the J call TRBJ2-1; 12 bases are shared with TRBD2. The trim removed 5 bases at V and 4 bases at J, leaving 3 bases unmatched. This CDR3 region has 15 residues. The germline CDR1 and CDR2 sequences are SEHNR and FQNEAQ (reference sequence).

This CDR3 is CAWKKRRMTTDTQYF. CDR3 in DNA: TGTGCCTGGAAGAAGCGGCGGATGACCACAGATACGCAGTATTTT. The chain has TRBV30 and TRBJ2-3; TRBD2 is a possible D gene (5 bases). This CDR3 region has 15 residues. Per germline, CDR1 GTSNPN and CDR2 SVGIG (reference sequence). Trimming left V 4 bases short and J 2 bases short, with 16 bases between. The full variable domain, its missing parts supplied by reference TRBV30 and TRBJ2-3, is SQTIHQWPATLVQPVGSPLSLECTVEGTSNPNLYWYRQAAGRGLQLLFYSVGIGQISSEVPQNLSASRPQDRQFILSSKKLLLSDSGFYLCAWKKRRMTTDTQYFGPGTRLTVL.

The rearrangement uses TRBV7-3 and TRBJ1-2; TRBD1 matches 9 bases. The germline V gene encodes CDR1 SGHTA and CDR2 FQGTGA. This CDR3 is built from 14 residues. Unmatched junction bases numbered 9, after V lost 6 bases and J lost 7 bases. The CDR3 DNA reads TGTGCCAGCAGTTTGGACAGGGGAATGGTTGGCTACACCTTC. This gives the protein CASSLDRGMVGYTF. Full variable domain (remainder filled in from reference TRBV7-3 and TRBJ1-2): GAGVSQTPSNKVTEKGKYVELRCDPISGHTALYWYRQSLGQGPEFLIYFQGTGAADDSGLPNDRFFAVRPEGSVSTLKIQRTERGDSAVYLCASSLDRGMVGYTFGSGTRLTVV.

This clone came up a few times. The chain has TRBV5-6 and TRBJ1-5; D remains ambiguous. Trimming pared 4 bases from V and 9 bases from J, leaving 8 bases between. The CDR3 contains 11 residues. Germline CDR1 and CDR2: SGHDT and YYEEEE. CDR3: CASSPLGPQHF. CDR3 DNA sequence: TGTGCCAGCAGCCCCCTAGGGCCCCAGCATTTT.

A single count supports this clone. V and J are TRBV6-1 and TRBJ1-2; 7 nucleotides match TRBD1. V shed 6 bases, J shed 2 bases, and the junction held 9 bases outside the gene matches. The CDR3 has 15 amino acids. The germline V gene encodes CDR1 MNHNS and CDR2 SASEGT. The CDR3 region is CASRSTGARNYGYTF. CDR3 bases: TGTGCCAGCAGAAGTACAGGGGCGAGGAACTATGGCTACACCTTC.

V usage is TRBV20-1 and J usage is TRBJ2-3, with D perhaps TRBD2 (5 bases). From germline, CDR1 is DFQATT and CDR2 SNEGSKA (reference sequence). This CDR3 has 11 amino acids. V was shortened by 6 bases and J by 4 bases, with 8 bases between the two germline ends. CDR3 sequence reads: CSAEGPDTQYF. The CDR3 DNA reads as TGCAGTGCCGAGGGCCCAGATACGCAGTATTTT.

This sequence joins TRBV28 and TRBJ1-2, with unresolved D. The ends were cut back, 6 bases at V and 7 bases at J, with 18 bases in the middle. This CDR3 region has 14 residues. From germline, CDR1 is MDHEN and CDR2 SYDVKM. The CDR3 nucleotides are TGTGCCAGCAGCTCCCCCCAAGAGGTCGGTGGCTACACCTTC. Residues: CASSSPQEVGGYTF.

The chain has TRBV5-1 and TRBJ2-2; TRBD2 might be the D (5 bases). Deletions cut 4 bases from V and 3 bases from J, with 13 bases between. Germline values: CDR1 SGHRS, CDR2 YFSETQ. The CDR3 runs 15 residues. DNA for the CDR3: TGCGCCAGCAGCGTGGACGGACTCGACACCGGGGAGCTGTTTTTT. This codes for CASSVDGLDTGELFF.

The chain employs TRBV7-2 and TRBJ2-3; 8 bases line up with TRBD2. This CDR3 is built from 13 residues. Germline V gene data show CDR1 as SGHTA and CDR2 as FQGNSA. The V and J ends lost 8 bases and 5 bases, in that order; junction bases with no gene match: 6. The CDR3 DNA reads as TGTGCCAGCGGGCCAGCGGGAGAAGATACGCAGTATTTT. Amino acids: CASGPAGEDTQYF.

This rearrangement joins TRBV28 to TRBJ1-6, with TRBD1 matching 7 bases. There are 15 residues in the CDR3. Germline CDR1 reads MDHEN; CDR2 reads SYDVKM. Trimming at V came to 2 bases and at J to 8 bases, leaving 6 bases not matched to a gene. In DNA, the CDR3 is TGTGCCAGCAGTTTACGGCGCCAGGGGGATTCACCCCTCCACTTT. Protein: CASSLRRQGDSPLHF.

V is TRBV30 and J is TRBJ2-5, with D possibly being TRBD2 (6 bases). Germline values: CDR1 GTSNPN, CDR2 SVGIG (reference sequence). Trimming shortened V by 4 bases and J by 3 bases, and 9 bases separated the two germline ends. This CDR3 has 12 amino acids. The CDR3 DNA reads TGTGCCTGGACAATAGCGGAAGAGACCCAGTACTTC. Amino acids: CAWTIAEETQYF.

This clone was observed a few times. The chain has TRBV7-2 and TRBJ2-1; D is undetermined. There are 12 residues in the CDR3. The germline CDR1 and CDR2 sequences are SGHTA and FQGNSA. Deletions cut 3 bases from V and 4 bases from J, with 4 bases between. The CDR3 DNA reads as TGTGCCAGCAGCTTCCGTTACAATGAGCAGTTCTTC. Its translation: CASSFRYNEQFF.

The chain combines TRBV20-1 with TRBJ2-5, with D unresolved. Trimming cost V 0 bases and J 5 bases, with 4 bases left between them. The CDR3 totals 11 residues. From germline, CDR1 is DFQATT and CDR2 SNEGSKA (reference sequence). CDR3 residues: CSARDQETQYF. CDR3 coding DNA: TGCAGTGCTAGAGATCAGGAGACCCAGTACTTC.

The V and J genes are TRBV27 and TRBJ1-1; D gene ambiguous. CDR3 length: 14 residues. V shed 3 bases and J shed 2 bases, with 10 bases lying between them. Per germline, CDR1 MNHEY and CDR2 SMNVEV (reference sequence). The CDR3 region is CASSFQRLNTEAFF. CDR3 DNA: TGTGCCAGCAGTTTCCAGCGCCTTAACACTGAAGCTTTCTTT.